The 11 T cell receptor beta chains below were found in one sample sequenced in a study of T cells after somatic rescue of genetic block. Only in-frame clones appear in the TCRdb table, and some are missing; sequencing was by immunoSEQ multiplex PCR. The sample holds around 64,000 clones, 90% to 95% seen once. The sample comprised peripheral blood mononuclear cells (PBMCs). Every receptor here comes from a man between 35 and 55 years old.

The J gene is TRBJ1-1, the V gene TRBV15; TRBD1 agrees at 7 bases. The germline V gene has CDR1 LNHNV and CDR2 YYDKDF (reference sequence). The CDR3 length is 16 residues. With V trimmed by 3 bases and J by 1 base, 8 bases remained unmatched. The CDR3 protein is CATSRGPDRENTEAFF. Written as DNA, the CDR3 is TGTGCCACCAGCAGGGGCCCCGACAGGGAGAACACTGAAGCTTTCTTT.

This clone has just one count. The chain is built from TRBV5-1 and TRBJ2-5; D not resolved. Looked up from germline, CDR1 is SGHRS and CDR2 is YFSETQ. This CDR3 contains 15 residues. V was shortened by 0 bases and J by 2 bases, with 11 bases between the two germline ends. CDR3: CASSLGWATQETQYF. The CDR3 bases are TGCGCCAGCAGCTTGGGATGGGCAACACAAGAGACCCAGTACTTC.

The rearrangement uses TRBV10-2 and TRBJ2-7; the D gene is possibly TRBD2 (5 bases). Germline assignment: CDR1 WSHSY and CDR2 SAAADI. This CDR3 is built from 12 residues. Trimming removed 9 bases at V and 2 bases at J, with 11 bases between. CDR3 coding DNA: TGCGCCAGTGAGGACTCAGCCTACGAGCAGTACTTC. It is translated as CASEDSAYEQYF.

J is TRBJ2-1 and V is TRBV28, with D perhaps being TRBD1 or TRBD2 (6 bases each). Trimming took 4 bases from V and 9 from J, leaving 22 bases between them. The CDR3 covers 16 residues. The germline V gene has CDR1 MDHEN and CDR2 SYDVKM. The CDR3 sequence: CASSYPSGGRGSEQFF. DNA of the CDR3: TGTGCCAGCAGTTATCCTTCCGGGGGCAGGGGAAGTGAGCAGTTCTTC.

The V and J genes are TRBV6-6 and TRBJ2-3, with a tentative D call TRBD2 (6 bases). CDR1 and CDR2 from the germline V gene are MNHNY and SVGAGI (reference sequence). Trimming cost V 6 bases and J 2 bases, with 12 bases left between them. This CDR3 contains 14 residues. The chain's CDR3 is CASRRRGNTDTQYF. The CDR3 coding sequence is TGTGCCAGCAGAAGGCGGGGTAACACAGATACGCAGTATTTT.

This chain connects TRBV15 to TRBJ2-7; D is possibly TRBD2 (6 bases). V lost 5 bases and J 4 bases, leaving 15 bases between the germline ends. Germline assignment: CDR1 LNHNV and CDR2 YYDKDF (reference sequence). The CDR3 loop spans 14 amino acids. The CDR3 nucleotides are TGTGCCACCAGCCCGACGTGGGGGACTTACGAGCAGTACTTC. The encoded protein is CATSPTWGTYEQYF.

The chain combines TRBV6-5 with TRBJ2-3, with D possibly matching TRBD2 (6 bases). Germline CDR1 MNHEY, CDR2 SVGAGI. This CDR3 has 15 residues. Between the trimmed V and J ends, which lost 1 base and 4 bases, there was a span of 12 bases. In DNA, the CDR3 is TGTGCCAGCAGTTACTGGTCGGGAGACGCAGATACGCAGTATTTT. This translates into CASSYWSGDADTQYF.

This chain connects TRBV2 to TRBJ2-1, with 9 bases matching TRBD2. Losses at the gene ends were 4 bases for V and 8 bases for J; bases not matched to a gene: 9. CDR3 size: 15 residues. The germline V gene has CDR1 SNHLY and CDR2 FYNNEI. The DNA of the CDR3 is TGTGCCAGCAGTGTAGGAAGCGGGAGGATCCATGAGCAGTTCTTC. Protein: CASSVGSGRIHEQFF.

The rearrangement uses TRBV7-9 and TRBJ2-2; a weak D match, TRBD1 (6 bases). Germline loops: CDR1 SEHNR, CDR2 FQNEAQ (reference sequence). The CDR3 loop spans 15 amino acids. V gave up 0 bases and J gave up 6 bases, with 11 bases separating them. In DNA, the CDR3 is TGTGCCAGCAGCTTAGCGCGGGCAGGGGCCGGGGAGCTGTTTTTT. The encoded protein is CASSLARAGAGELFF.

V is TRBV2 and J is TRBJ2-7; 10 nucleotides agree with TRBD1. Germline CDR1 is SNHLY and CDR2 is FYNNEI. The junction had 6 bases not matched to a gene; V was cut back by 6 bases and J by 4 bases. The CDR3 has 14 residues. The CDR3 reads CASRAGTGEYEQYF. CDR3 coding DNA: TGTGCCAGCAGAGCCGGGACAGGGGAATACGAGCAGTACTTC.

The chain is built from TRBV5-5 and TRBJ2-2; D ambiguous. V was trimmed by 0 bases and J by 1 base, leaving 7 bases between them. Germline V gives CDR1 SGHKS, CDR2 YYEKEE (reference sequence). CDR3 length equals 15 residues. CDR3 DNA: TGTGCCAGCAGCTTGGCGGCAGGGAACACCGGGGAGCTGTTTTTT. Its protein product is CASSLAAGNTGELFF.